This entry describes one T cell receptor beta chain. The antigen it recognizes is unknown. The input lacks base qualities; no much larger clone sits a single base away. The entry originates in a study of blood T cell repertoires in COVID-19 (dated by TCRdb to about 2020). Notes on the research overall: Samples from collaborators originated in the United States, Italy and Spain and spanned both the acute and convalescent phases of COVID-19. The prospective study material was composed of cDNA or gDNA derived from T cells, B-cell-depleted T cells, or PBMCs. Deeply sampled blood TCRbeta repertoires from subjects exposed to, actively infected with, or recovered from COVID-19 were included in the dataset. A freely available public database, intended as a resource for researchers studying the immune response to SARS-CoV-2, is where the repertoires were released. The samples were drawn from two sources: the first 160 participants of the ongoing ImmuneRACE study, and 950 to 1,500 subjects contributed by 6 global collaborators. The sample metadata nearly always contained a de-identified subject ID, COVID-19 status, age in years and sex. Where HLA class I and class II types were available, the types were taken from metadata supplied by the sample provider, not from assay-based typing. General study outcomes and caveats: The amount of clinical and demographic metadata varied by source and participant and was provided uncurated.

Collaborating institutions collected whole blood in K2EDTA tubes following their own protocols. For TCRbeta analysis, collaborators shipped samples as frozen whole blood, isolated PBMCs, or DNA extracted from either of those sample types. From its cysteine to its phenylalanine, the CDR3 spans 14 amino acids. Kept here is only the CDR3 DNA, which spans 42 bases and is read in frame from base 1. Between the V and J ends, shortened by 4 bases and 2 bases respectively, the junction contains 12 bases. TCRbeta CDR3 regions were amplified from genomic DNA using the immunoSEQ Assay, a bias-controlled multiplex PCR. Under the source paper's analysis protocol: Within the assay, amplification of reference gene primers was used to estimate how many nucleated cells each sample contained. Sequence reads were collapsed and filtered to measure the absolute abundance of every unique TCRbeta CDR3 rearrangement. For each sample, productive Simpson clonality was calculated as the square root of Simpson's diversity index across productive rearrangements. Imported from immuneACCESS, the table was reduced by TCRdb to in-frame sequences with V and J called. These copies leave out some clones; in studies compared against another copy, an unresolved V gene accounts for under half, and the cause of the remainder is not known. The V and J calls and clone size come from that table; D and trimming were worked out from the DNA. The sample includes about 70,000 clones, with 75% to 85% observed a single time. The ten largest account for roughly 6% of the sample.

The source material was peripheral blood. The rearrangement joined TRBV23-1 to TRBJ2-7; TRBD2 could be the D gene, as 5 bases match. TRBV23-1 is assigned to the ORF class and has an uncertain function. This TCR was sampled from a woman aged 55-69 years with acute or convalescent COVID-19. The CDR3 sequence is CASSPFGVTYEQYF. DNA sequence: TGCGCCAGCAGTCCCTTCGGGGTCACCTACGAGCAGTACTTC.